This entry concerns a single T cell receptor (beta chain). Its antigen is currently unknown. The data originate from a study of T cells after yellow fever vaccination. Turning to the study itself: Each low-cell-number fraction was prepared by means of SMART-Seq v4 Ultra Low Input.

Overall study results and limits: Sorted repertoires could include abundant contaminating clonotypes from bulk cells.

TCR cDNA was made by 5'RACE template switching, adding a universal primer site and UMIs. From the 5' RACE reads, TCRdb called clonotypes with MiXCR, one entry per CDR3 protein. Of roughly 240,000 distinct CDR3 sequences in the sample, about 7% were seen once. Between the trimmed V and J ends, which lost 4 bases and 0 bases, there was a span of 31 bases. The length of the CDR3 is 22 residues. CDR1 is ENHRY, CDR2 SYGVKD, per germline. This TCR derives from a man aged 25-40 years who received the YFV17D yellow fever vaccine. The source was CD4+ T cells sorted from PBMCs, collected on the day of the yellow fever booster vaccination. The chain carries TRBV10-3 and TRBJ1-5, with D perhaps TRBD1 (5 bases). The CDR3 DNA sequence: TGTGCCATCAGTGTGGGTCGGTCCTGGGGGGGAACACATAGCGATAGCAATCAGCCCCAGCATTTT. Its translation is CAISVGRSWGGTHSDSNQPQHF.